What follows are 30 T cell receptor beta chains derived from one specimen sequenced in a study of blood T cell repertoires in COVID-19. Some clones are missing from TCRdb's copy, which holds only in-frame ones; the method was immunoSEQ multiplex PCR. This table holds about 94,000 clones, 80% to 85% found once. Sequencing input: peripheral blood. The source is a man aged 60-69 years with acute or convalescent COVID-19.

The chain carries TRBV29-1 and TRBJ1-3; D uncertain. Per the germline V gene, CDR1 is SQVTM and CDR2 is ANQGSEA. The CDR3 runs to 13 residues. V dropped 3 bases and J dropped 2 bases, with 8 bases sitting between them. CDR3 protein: CSVEGPAGNTIYF. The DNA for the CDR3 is TGCAGCGTTGAGGGCCCGGCTGGAAACACCATATATTTT.

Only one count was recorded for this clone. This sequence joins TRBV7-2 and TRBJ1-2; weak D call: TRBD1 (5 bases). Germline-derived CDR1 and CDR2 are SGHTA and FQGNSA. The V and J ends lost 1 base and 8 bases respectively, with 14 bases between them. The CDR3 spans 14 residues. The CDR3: CASSLEDTPPGYTF. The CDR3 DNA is TGTGCCAGCAGCTTAGAGGACACCCCGCCCGGCTACACCTTC. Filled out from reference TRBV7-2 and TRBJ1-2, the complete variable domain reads GAGVSQSPSNKVTEKGKDVELRCDPISGHTALYWYRQSLGQGLEFLIYFQGNSAPDKSGLPSDRFSAERTGGSVSTLTIQRTQQEDSAVYLCASSLEDTPPGYTFGSGTRLTVV.

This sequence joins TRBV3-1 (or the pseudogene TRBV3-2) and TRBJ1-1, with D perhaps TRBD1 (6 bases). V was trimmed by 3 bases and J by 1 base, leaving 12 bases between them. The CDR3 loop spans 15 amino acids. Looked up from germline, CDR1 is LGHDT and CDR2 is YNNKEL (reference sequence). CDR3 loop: CASSHADRPNTEAFF. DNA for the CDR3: TGTGCCAGCAGCCACGCCGACAGGCCGAACACTGAAGCTTTCTTT.

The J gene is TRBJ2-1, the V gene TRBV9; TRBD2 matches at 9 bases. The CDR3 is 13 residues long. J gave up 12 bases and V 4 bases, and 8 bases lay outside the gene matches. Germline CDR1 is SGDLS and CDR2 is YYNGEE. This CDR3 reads CASSLSGGPRQFF. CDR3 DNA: TGTGCCAGCAGCCTTAGCGGGGGCCCGAGGCAGTTCTTC.

The CDR3 here is CSATAGDKLFF. CDR3 DNA sequence: TGCAGCGCTACCGCGGGCGATAAACTGTTTTTT. The genes are TRBV29-1 and TRBJ1-4, with unresolved D. This CDR3 has 11 residues. V gave up 7 bases and J gave up 11 bases, with 14 bases separating them. Germline CDR1 reads SQVTM; CDR2 reads ANQGSEA.

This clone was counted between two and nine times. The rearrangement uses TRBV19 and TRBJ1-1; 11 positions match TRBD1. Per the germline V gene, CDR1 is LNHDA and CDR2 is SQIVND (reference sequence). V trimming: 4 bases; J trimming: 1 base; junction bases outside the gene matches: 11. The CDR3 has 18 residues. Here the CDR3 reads CASSTPPGQGGENTEAFF. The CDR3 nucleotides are TGTGCCAGTAGTACACCCCCGGGACAGGGGGGTGAGAACACTGAAGCTTTCTTT.

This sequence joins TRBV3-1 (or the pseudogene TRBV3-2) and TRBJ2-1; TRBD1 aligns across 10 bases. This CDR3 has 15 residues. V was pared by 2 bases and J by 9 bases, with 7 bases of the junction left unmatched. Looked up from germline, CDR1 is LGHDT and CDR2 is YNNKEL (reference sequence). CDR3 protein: CASSQLGQGIREQFF. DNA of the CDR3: TGTGCCAGCAGCCAATTGGGACAGGGGATCCGTGAGCAGTTCTTC.

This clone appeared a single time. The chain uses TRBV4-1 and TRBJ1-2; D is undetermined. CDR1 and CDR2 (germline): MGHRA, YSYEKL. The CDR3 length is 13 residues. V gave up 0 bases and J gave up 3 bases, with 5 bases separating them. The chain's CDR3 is CASSQDQDYGYTF. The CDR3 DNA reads TGCGCCAGCAGCCAAGACCAGGACTATGGCTACACCTTC.

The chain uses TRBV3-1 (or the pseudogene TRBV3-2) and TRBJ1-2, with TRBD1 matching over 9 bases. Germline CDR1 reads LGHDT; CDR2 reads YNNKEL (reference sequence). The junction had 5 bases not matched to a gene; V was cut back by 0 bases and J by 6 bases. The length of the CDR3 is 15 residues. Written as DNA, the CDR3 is TGTGCCAGCAGCCAAGAAGGGACAGGGATCGATGGCTACACCTTC. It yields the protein CASSQEGTGIDGYTF.

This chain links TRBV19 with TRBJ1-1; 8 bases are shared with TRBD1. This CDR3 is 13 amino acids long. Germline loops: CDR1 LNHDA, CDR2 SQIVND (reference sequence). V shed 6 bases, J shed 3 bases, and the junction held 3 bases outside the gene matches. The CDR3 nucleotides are TGTGCCAGTAGACCACAGGGGGACACTGAAGCTTTCTTT. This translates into CASRPQGDTEAFF.

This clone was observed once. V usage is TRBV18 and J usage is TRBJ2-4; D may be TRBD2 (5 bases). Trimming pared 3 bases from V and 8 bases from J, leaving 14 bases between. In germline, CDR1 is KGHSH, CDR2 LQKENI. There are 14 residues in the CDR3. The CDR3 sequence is CASSPLDSRDIQYF. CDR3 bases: TGTGCCAGCTCACCCCTGGACTCACGGGACATTCAGTACTTC.

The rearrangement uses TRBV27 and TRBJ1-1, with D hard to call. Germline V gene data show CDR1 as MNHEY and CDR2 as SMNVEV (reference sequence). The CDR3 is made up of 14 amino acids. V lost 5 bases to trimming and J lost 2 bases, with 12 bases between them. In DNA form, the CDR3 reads TGTGCCAGCAGTCCTAGGGAGGCCAACACTGAAGCTTTCTTT. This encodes CASSPREANTEAFF.

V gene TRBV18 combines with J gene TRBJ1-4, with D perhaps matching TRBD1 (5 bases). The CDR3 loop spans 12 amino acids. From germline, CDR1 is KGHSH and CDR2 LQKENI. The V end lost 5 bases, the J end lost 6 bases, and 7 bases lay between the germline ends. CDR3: CASSAGYEKLFF. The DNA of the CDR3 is TGTGCCAGCTCAGCAGGGTATGAAAAACTGTTTTTT.

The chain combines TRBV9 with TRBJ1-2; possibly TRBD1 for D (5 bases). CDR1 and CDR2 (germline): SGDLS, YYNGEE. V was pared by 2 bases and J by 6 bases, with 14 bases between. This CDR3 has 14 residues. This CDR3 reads CASSVGTATDGYTF. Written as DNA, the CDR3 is TGTGCCAGCAGCGTCGGGACTGCCACTGATGGCTACACCTTC.

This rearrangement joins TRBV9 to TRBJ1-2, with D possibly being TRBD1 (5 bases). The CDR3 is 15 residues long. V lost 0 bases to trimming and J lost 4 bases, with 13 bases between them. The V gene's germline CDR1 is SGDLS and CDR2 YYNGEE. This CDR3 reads CASSVGDSALYGYTF. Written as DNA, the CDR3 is TGTGCCAGCAGCGTAGGAGACAGTGCCCTCTATGGCTACACCTTC. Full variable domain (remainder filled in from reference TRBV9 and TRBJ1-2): DSGVTQTPKHLITATGQRVTLRCSPRSGDLSVYWYQQSLDQGLQFLIQYYNGEERAKGNILERFSAQQFPDLHSELNLSSLELGDSALYFCASSVGDSALYGYTFGSGTRLTVV.

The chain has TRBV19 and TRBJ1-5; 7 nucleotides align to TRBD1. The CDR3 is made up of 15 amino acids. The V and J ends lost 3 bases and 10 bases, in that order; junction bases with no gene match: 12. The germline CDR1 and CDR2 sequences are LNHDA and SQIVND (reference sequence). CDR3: CASSMTSPGGRPQHF. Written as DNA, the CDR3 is TGTGCCAGTAGTATGACGTCGCCAGGGGGTCGACCCCAGCATTTT. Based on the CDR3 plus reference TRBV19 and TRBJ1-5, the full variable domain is DGGITQSPKYLFRKEGQNVTLSCEQNLNHDAMYWYRQDPGQGLRLIYYSQIVNDFQKGDIAEGYSVSREKKESFPLTVTSAQKNPTAFYLCASSMTSPGGRPQHFGDGTRLSIL.

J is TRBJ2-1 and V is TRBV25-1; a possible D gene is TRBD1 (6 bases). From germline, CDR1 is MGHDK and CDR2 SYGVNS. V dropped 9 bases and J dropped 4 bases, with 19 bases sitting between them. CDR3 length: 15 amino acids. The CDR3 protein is CARTHGDTPYNEQFF. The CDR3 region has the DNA TGTGCCAGAACACACGGGGACACCCCATACAATGAGCAGTTCTTC.

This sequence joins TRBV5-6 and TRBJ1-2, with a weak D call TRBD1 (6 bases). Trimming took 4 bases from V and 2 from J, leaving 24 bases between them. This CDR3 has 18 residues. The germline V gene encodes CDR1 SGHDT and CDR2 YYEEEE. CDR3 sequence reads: CASSPTTETGTSNYGYTF. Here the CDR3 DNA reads TGTGCCAGCAGCCCTACAACGGAAACAGGGACCTCCAACTATGGCTACACCTTC. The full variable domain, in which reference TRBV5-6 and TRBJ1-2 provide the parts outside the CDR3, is DAGVTQSPTHLIKTRGQQVTLRCSPKSGHDTVSWYQQALGQGPQFIFQYYEEEERQRGNFPDRFSGHQFPNYSSELNVNALLLGDSALYLCASSPTTETGTSNYGYTFGSGTRLTVV.

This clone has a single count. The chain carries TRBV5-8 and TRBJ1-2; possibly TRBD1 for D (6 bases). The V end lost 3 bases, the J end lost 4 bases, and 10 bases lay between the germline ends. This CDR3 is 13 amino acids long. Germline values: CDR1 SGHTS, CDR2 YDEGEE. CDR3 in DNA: TGTGCCAGCAGCTCACAGGGTTCCTATGGCTACACCTTC. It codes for CASSSQGSYGYTF.

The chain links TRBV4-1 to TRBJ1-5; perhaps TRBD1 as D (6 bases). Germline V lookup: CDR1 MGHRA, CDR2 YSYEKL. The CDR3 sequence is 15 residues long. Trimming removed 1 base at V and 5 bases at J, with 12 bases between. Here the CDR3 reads CASSQARTVYQPQHF. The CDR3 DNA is TGCGCCAGCAGCCAAGCCCGGACAGTGTATCAGCCCCAGCATTTT.

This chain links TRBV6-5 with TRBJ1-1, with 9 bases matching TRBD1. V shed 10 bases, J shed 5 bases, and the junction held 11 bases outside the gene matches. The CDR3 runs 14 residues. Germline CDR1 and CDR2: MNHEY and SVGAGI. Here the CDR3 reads CATQGGQGRTEAFF. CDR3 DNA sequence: TGTGCCACCCAAGGGGGACAGGGAAGGACTGAAGCTTTCTTT.

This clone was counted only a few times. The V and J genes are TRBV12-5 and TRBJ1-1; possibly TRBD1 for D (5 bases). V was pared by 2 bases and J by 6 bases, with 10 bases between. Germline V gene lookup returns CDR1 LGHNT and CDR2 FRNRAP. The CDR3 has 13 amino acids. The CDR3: CASGLFPGAEAFF. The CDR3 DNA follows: TGTGCTAGTGGTTTGTTCCCGGGGGCTGAAGCTTTCTTT.

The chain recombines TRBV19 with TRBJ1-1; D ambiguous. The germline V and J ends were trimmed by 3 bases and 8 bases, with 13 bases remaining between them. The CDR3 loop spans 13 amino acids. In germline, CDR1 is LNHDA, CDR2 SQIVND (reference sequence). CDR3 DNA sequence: TGTGCCAGTAGTATTGCCCCTGGAGGGGAAGCTTTCTTT. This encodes CASSIAPGGEAFF.

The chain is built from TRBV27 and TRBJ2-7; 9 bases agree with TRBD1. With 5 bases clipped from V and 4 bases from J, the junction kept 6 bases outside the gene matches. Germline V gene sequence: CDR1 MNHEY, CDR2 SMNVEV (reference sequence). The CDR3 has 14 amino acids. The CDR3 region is CASSLDRGKYEQYF. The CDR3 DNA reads TGTGCCAGCAGTCTCGACAGGGGGAAGTACGAGCAGTACTTC.

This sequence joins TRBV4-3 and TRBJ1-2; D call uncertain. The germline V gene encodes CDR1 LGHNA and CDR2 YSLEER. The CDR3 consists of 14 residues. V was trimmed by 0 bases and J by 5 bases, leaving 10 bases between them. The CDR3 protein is CASSQDSRDYGYTF. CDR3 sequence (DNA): TGCGCCAGCAGCCAAGATTCGAGGGATTATGGCTACACCTTC.

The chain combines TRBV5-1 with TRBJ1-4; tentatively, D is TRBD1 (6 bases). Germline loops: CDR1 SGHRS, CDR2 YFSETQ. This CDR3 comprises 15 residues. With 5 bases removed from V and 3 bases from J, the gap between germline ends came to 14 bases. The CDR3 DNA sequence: TGCGCCAGCAGTGGAGGGGGGGACCCTAATGAAAAACTGTTTTTT. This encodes CASSGGGDPNEKLFF.

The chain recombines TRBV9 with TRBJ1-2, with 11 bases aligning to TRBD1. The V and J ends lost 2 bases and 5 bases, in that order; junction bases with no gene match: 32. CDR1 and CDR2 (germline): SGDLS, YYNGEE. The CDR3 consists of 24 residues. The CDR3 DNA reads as TGTGCCAGCAGCGTGCCCATAAGTGGGGACAGGGGGGTTTATTGGCGATCCTCACGGTATGGCTACACCTTC. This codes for CASSVPISGDRGVYWRSSRYGYTF. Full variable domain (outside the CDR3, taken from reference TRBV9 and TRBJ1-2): DSGVTQTPKHLITATGQRVTLRCSPRSGDLSVYWYQQSLDQGLQFLIQYYNGEERAKGNILERFSAQQFPDLHSELNLSSLELGDSALYFCASSVPISGDRGVYWRSSRYGYTFGSGTRLTVV.

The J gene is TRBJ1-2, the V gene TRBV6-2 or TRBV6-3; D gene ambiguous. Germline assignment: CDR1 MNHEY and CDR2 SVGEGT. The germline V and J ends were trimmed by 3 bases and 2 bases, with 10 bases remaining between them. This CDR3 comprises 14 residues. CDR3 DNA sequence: TGTGCCAGCAGTTATAGGACTGTGAACTATGGCTACACCTTC. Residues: CASSYRTVNYGYTF.

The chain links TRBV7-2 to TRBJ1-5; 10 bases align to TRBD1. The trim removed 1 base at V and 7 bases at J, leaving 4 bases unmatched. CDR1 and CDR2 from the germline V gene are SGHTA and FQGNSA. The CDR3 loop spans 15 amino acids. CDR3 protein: CASSLGQGARQPQHF. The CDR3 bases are TGTGCCAGCAGCTTAGGACAGGGGGCTAGGCAGCCCCAGCATTTT.

CDR3 DNA sequence: TGTGCCACCAGCAGAGATAATAGCTACACCTTC. Translated, it gives CATSRDNSYTF. The rearrangement uses TRBV15 and TRBJ1-2; no clear D gene. V was pared by 0 bases and J by 9 bases, with 5 bases between. The CDR3 is 11 residues long. CDR1 LNHNV and CDR2 YYDKDF come from the germline V gene (reference sequence).